The 27 T cell receptor beta chains below were found in one sample sequenced in a study of T cell repertoires in cytomegalovirus infection. TCRdb fed the reads into MiXCR, producing one record per CDR3 protein. The repertoire includes approximately 500,000 distinct CDR3 sequences, about 11% of them detected once, and roughly a tenth sits in the top ten. The specimen was PBMCs. Source of these receptors: a human donor in good health (CMV status not recorded). Some clones in this sample may be carry-over from other donors' samples.

This clonotype was seen at least ten times. V usage is TRBV7-6 and J usage is TRBJ2-2; D remains unclear. The length of the CDR3 is 14 residues. Per germline, CDR1 SGHVS and CDR2 FNYEAQ. Trimming pared 1 base from V and 6 bases from J, leaving 9 bases between. The CDR3 is CASSLGGIPGELFF. CDR3 nucleotide sequence: TGTGCCAGCAGCTTAGGTGGGATCCCCGGGGAGCTGTTTTTT.

This clonotype was observed a handful of times. The genes are TRBV6-6 and TRBJ1-2; the D is unclear. Trimming cost V 4 bases and J 5 bases, with 5 bases left between them. The CDR3 covers 11 residues. Per germline, CDR1 MNHNY and CDR2 SVGAGI (reference sequence). CDR3 in amino acids: CASSLQYGYTF. CDR3 nucleotide sequence: TGTGCCAGCAGTTTGCAGTATGGCTACACCTTC.

This clonotype came up a few times. An end of the junction differs from the germline gene, which may be a read error. This chain links TRBV4-1 with TRBJ2-4; the D is unclear. CDR1 MGHRA and CDR2 YSYEKL come from the germline V gene. This CDR3 spans 13 amino acids. Here the CDR3 reads CASAMTAKNIQYF. CDR3 in DNA: TGTGCCAGCGCGATGACGGCCAAAAACATTCAGTACTTC.

This clonotype was counted many times. The chain couples TRBV20-1 to TRBJ2-1; 7 positions agree with TRBD2. Germline V gives CDR1 DFQATT, CDR2 SNEGSKA (reference sequence). Trimming at V came to 1 base and at J to 2 bases, leaving 11 bases not matched to a gene. This CDR3 region has 17 residues. This CDR3 is CSARAPGGRGTYNEQFF. Here the CDR3 DNA reads TGCAGTGCTAGAGCCCCTGGCGGGAGAGGGACCTACAATGAGCAGTTCTTC.

At least ten counts were recorded for this clonotype. The chain joins TRBV11-2 to TRBJ2-5; D gene ambiguous. The length of the CDR3 is 13 residues. V dropped 2 bases and J dropped 5 bases, with 9 bases sitting between them. From germline, CDR1 is SGHAT and CDR2 FQNNGV. CDR3 region: CASSLSIRETQYF. CDR3 DNA: TGTGCCAGCAGCTTATCGATCCGGGAGACCCAGTACTTC.

In regard to this clonotype: This is likely a read error, given that the CDR3 carries no conserved phenylalanine or tryptophan at its end. The rearrangement joins TRBV24-1 to TRBJ2-1, with 9 bases lining up with TRBD2. The V and J ends lost 2 bases and 0 bases, in that order; junction bases with no gene match: 4. Germline loops: CDR1 KGHDR, CDR2 SFDVKD. The CDR3 has 17 residues. In DNA form, the CDR3 reads TGTGCCACCAGTGATTCTCTAGCGGGAACCTCCTACAATGAGCAGTTCGTC. Residues: CATSDSLAGTSYNEQFV.

This clonotype came up many times. CDR3 sequence (DNA): TGTGCCAGTAGTCCCCGACCTCAGGGGCTCACCGGGGAGCTGTTTTTT. The encoded protein is CASSPRPQGLTGELFF. V gene TRBV19 combines with J gene TRBJ2-2; maybe TRBD1 (6 bases). CDR1 is LNHDA, CDR2 SQIVND, per germline (reference sequence). Trimming took off 5 bases at V and 4 bases at J, with 17 bases between the two ends. The CDR3 runs to 16 residues. The variable domain in full, with the rest retrieved from reference TRBV19 and TRBJ2-2, is DGGITQSPKYLFRKEGQNVTLSCEQNLNHDAMYWYRQDPGQGLRLIYYSQIVNDFQKGDIAEGYSVSREKKESFPLTVTSAQKNPTAFYLCASSPRPQGLTGELFFGEGSRLTVL.

This chain joins TRBV4-1 and TRBJ2-2; the match to TRBD2 covers 7 bases. This CDR3 has 17 residues. The germline V gene has CDR1 MGHRA and CDR2 YSYEKL. Germline trimming cut 3 bases from V and 2 bases from J; bases unmatched to any gene: 9. The DNA of the CDR3 is TGCGCCAGCAGCCAGTTGTGGCTAGCGGTTAACACCGGGGAGCTGTTTTTT. Translation gives CASSQLWLAVNTGELFF.

In this sample, this clonotype turned up many times. This chain uses TRBV7-9 with TRBJ2-7; either TRBD1 or TRBD2 may supply D (6 bases each). Trimming left V 0 bases short and J 0 bases short, with 15 bases between. Germline values: CDR1 SEHNR, CDR2 FQNEAQ (reference sequence). The CDR3 runs 17 residues. CDR3 residues: CASSLADGGLYSYEQYF. CDR3 DNA: TGTGCCAGCAGCTTAGCGGATGGGGGGCTTTACTCCTACGAGCAGTACTTC.

The chain couples TRBV19 to TRBJ1-3, with 7 nucleotides matching TRBD1. The germline V gene encodes CDR1 LNHDA and CDR2 SQIVND (reference sequence). The CDR3 extends over 21 amino acids. V dropped 6 bases and J dropped 2; count of bases not matched to a gene: 25. CDR3 sequence: CASRNFIAKGQHRITGNTIYF. The CDR3 coding sequence is TGTGCCAGTAGAAACTTCATCGCCAAGGGACAGCACCGGATTACTGGAAACACCATATATTTT. Complete variable domain (other parts from reference TRBV19 and TRBJ1-3): DGGITQSPKYLFRKEGQNVTLSCEQNLNHDAMYWYRQDPGQGLRLIYYSQIVNDFQKGDIAEGYSVSREKKESFPLTVTSAQKNPTAFYLCASRNFIAKGQHRITGNTIYFGEGSWLTVV.

This clonotype was seen many times. The rearrangement joins TRBV6-5 to TRBJ2-3; 11 positions match TRBD1. The CDR3 consists of 15 residues. Germline loops: CDR1 MNHEY, CDR2 SVGAGI. The trim removed 5 bases at V and 7 bases at J, leaving 8 bases unmatched. The CDR3 coding sequence is TGTGCCAGCAGTAACTTGGGACAGGGGGGGAATACGCAGTATTTT. Translating gives CASSNLGQGGNTQYF.

The table lists this clonotype with a few counts. The V and J genes are TRBV6-5 and TRBJ1-4, with 7 bases fitting TRBD1. After removal of 6 bases from V and 6 bases from J, the junction contained 10 bases not matched to a gene. Germline CDR1 is MNHEY and CDR2 is SVGAGI. The CDR3 consists of 15 residues. This chain's CDR3 is CASRGTDRSYEKLFF. The CDR3 DNA reads TGTGCCAGCAGGGGGACGGACAGGAGTTATGAAAAACTGTTTTTT.

There are a few counts of this clonotype. The chain has TRBV5-1 and TRBJ1-2; the match to TRBD1 covers 8 bases. The CDR3 is 15 residues long. Trimming removed 4 bases from V and 4 bases from J; junction bases left unmatched: 9. Germline V gene lookup returns CDR1 SGHRS and CDR2 YFSETQ. The CDR3 is CASSMSPGGSYGYTF. As DNA, the CDR3 is TGCGCCAGCAGCATGTCACCAGGGGGCAGCTATGGCTACACCTTC. Drawing the rest from reference TRBV5-1 and TRBJ1-2, the complete variable domain is KAGVTQTPRYLIKTRGQQVTLSCSPISGHRSVSWYQQTPGQGLQFLFEYFSETQRNKGNFPGRFSGRQFSNSRSEMNVSTLELGDSALYLCASSMSPGGSYGYTFGSGTRLTVV.

This clonotype was recorded many times. V usage is TRBV12-3 or TRBV12-4 and J usage is TRBJ2-1; D not resolved. The CDR3 length is 15 residues. Trimming removed 2 bases at V and 7 bases at J, with 15 bases between. The CDR3 coding sequence is TGTGCCAGCAGTTTACTGGCAATGGGGTGGAATGAGCAGTTCTTC. This codes for CASSLLAMGWNEQFF.

This clonotype was seen ten or more times. This chain links TRBV7-9 with TRBJ1-2, with a weak D call TRBD1 (5 bases). Germline V gives CDR1 SEHNR, CDR2 FQNEAQ (reference sequence). The V end was cut by 5 bases, the J end by 6 bases, with 19 bases between. CDR3 length: 15 amino acids. The CDR3 reads CASSLKGQGRDGYTF. The DNA of the CDR3 is TGTGCCAGCAGCCTCAAGGGTCAGGGACGAGATGGCTACACCTTC.

This clonotype was seen repeatedly, ten times or more. The rearrangement joins TRBV4-2 to TRBJ1-2, with 9 nucleotides matching TRBD1. The CDR3 has 16 residues. V dropped 0 bases and J dropped 6; count of bases not matched to a gene: 8. CDR1 and CDR2 (germline): LGHNA, YNFKEQ. The CDR3 bases are TGTGCCAGCAGCCAAGAAGGCGACAGGGGGATTGATGGCTACACCTTC. Residues: CASSQEGDRGIDGYTF.

This clonotype came up many times. This chain uses TRBV5-6 with TRBJ2-2; D remains unclear. V lost 7 bases and J 8 bases, leaving 3 bases between the germline ends. CDR1 and CDR2 from the germline V gene are SGHDT and YYEEEE. There are 9 residues in the CDR3. The CDR3 region has the DNA TGTGCCAGCGGTGGGGAGCTGTTTTTT. This encodes CASGGELFF. Filled out from reference TRBV5-6 and TRBJ2-2, the complete variable domain reads DAGVTQSPTHLIKTRGQQVTLRCSPKSGHDTVSWYQQALGQGPQFIFQYYEEEERQRGNFPDRFSGHQFPNYSSELNVNALLLGDSALYLCASGGELFFGEGSRLTVL.

The sample holds many counts of this clonotype. The V gene is TRBV11-1, the J gene TRBJ1-1; D gene uncertain. V was shortened by 1 base and J by 7 bases, with 13 bases between the two germline ends. CDR1 and CDR2 from the germline V gene are SGHAT and FQDESV (reference sequence). The CDR3 covers 14 residues. This CDR3 reads CASSLVGRSGEAFF. Here the CDR3 DNA reads TGTGCCAGCAGCTTAGTAGGCCGGTCGGGTGAAGCTTTCTTT.

The sample holds many counts of this clonotype. The genes are TRBV7-9 and TRBJ1-1; D possibly corresponds to TRBD1 (5 bases). Germline V gene sequence: CDR1 SEHNR, CDR2 FQNEAQ (reference sequence). The length of the CDR3 is 17 residues. Trimming cost V 1 base and J 1 base, with 16 bases left between them. CDR3 in DNA: TGTGCCAGCAGCTTAGTGAGATGGGGCAGGAGGAACACTGAAGCTTTCTTT. Residues: CASSLVRWGRRNTEAFF.

The rearrangement links TRBV30 to TRBJ1-5; no reliable D call. The germline V and J ends were trimmed by 3 bases and 2 bases, with 8 bases remaining between them. This CDR3 has 13 residues. Germline lookup yields CDR1 GTSNPN and CDR2 SVGIG (reference sequence). The CDR3 here is CAWSLERNQPQHF. As DNA, the CDR3 is TGTGCCTGGAGCCTCGAGCGCAATCAGCCCCAGCATTTT.

This clonotype was counted many times. The rearrangement joins TRBV28 to TRBJ2-2; TRBD2 matches at 12 bases. CDR1 and CDR2 (germline): MDHEN, SYDVKM. V shed 5 bases, J shed 5 bases, and the junction held 6 bases outside the gene matches. The CDR3 loop spans 16 amino acids. The CDR3 spells CASSPTSGGGTGELFF. The CDR3 DNA reads as TGTGCCAGCAGTCCGACTAGCGGGGGAGGGACCGGGGAGCTGTTTTTT.

This sequence joins TRBV9 and TRBJ2-1; 12 bases fit TRBD2. Looked up from germline, CDR1 is SGDLS and CDR2 is YYNGEE. This CDR3 comprises 16 residues. Trimming cost V 3 bases and J 4 bases; bases outside gene matches: 5. CDR3 protein: CASSGSSGRGYNEQFF. The CDR3 bases are TGTGCCAGCAGCGGTTCTAGCGGGAGGGGGTACAATGAGCAGTTCTTC.

This clonotype was recorded at least ten times. The chain links TRBV11-2 to TRBJ1-2, with D uncertain. Trimming pared 1 base from V and 4 bases from J, leaving 4 bases between. The CDR3 totals 12 residues. Germline V lookup: CDR1 SGHAT, CDR2 FQNNGV. CDR3 DNA sequence: TGTGCCAGCAGCTTAGTTAGCTATGGCTACACCTTC. Translated: CASSLVSYGYTF.

In this sample, this clonotype turned up many times. The V call is TRBV7-9, the J call TRBJ2-1, with D possibly matching TRBD1 (6 bases). This CDR3 comprises 15 residues. Trimming cost V 0 bases and J 1 base, with 7 bases left between them. Germline CDR1 is SEHNR and CDR2 is FQNEAQ (reference sequence). The CDR3 protein is CASSLARGSYNEQFF. Written as DNA, the CDR3 is TGTGCCAGCAGCTTAGCCAGGGGATCCTACAATGAGCAGTTCTTC.

In this sample, this clonotype turned up many times. The conserved phenylalanine or tryptophan is not found at the CDR3 terminus, so this likely reflects a read error. The DNA is omitted, as the CDR3 cannot be located on it reliably, and the CDR3 follows TCRdb's listing. V usage is TRBV29-1 and J usage is TRBJ2-1; the table assigns TRBD2, which was not confirmed against the DNA. Germline CDR1 SQVTM, CDR2 ANQGSEA. The CDR3 spans 13 residues, counting both ends. CDR3 sequence reads: CSVELGPSGRAVL.

This clonotype was seen only a few times. The chain joins TRBV2 to TRBJ2-6, with D unresolved. Germline lookup yields CDR1 SNHLY and CDR2 FYNNEI. Trimming pared 4 bases from V and 5 bases from J, leaving 6 bases between. The CDR3 covers 13 residues. CDR3 in DNA: TGTGCCAGCAGTGGGGTTCGGGCCAACGTCCTGACTTTC. This encodes CASSGVRANVLTF.

This clonotype was recorded many times. V gene TRBV19 combines with J gene TRBJ1-5, with D perhaps matching TRBD1 (5 bases). The CDR3 contains 16 residues. Germline CDR1 is LNHDA and CDR2 is SQIVND (reference sequence). V was clipped by 8 bases and J by 5 bases, with 22 bases between them. The CDR3 nucleotides are TGTGCCAGTCGACAACCCTCACGGGCAGGGCATCAGCCCCAGCATTTT. Translated: CASRQPSRAGHQPQHF.